The text below deals with one TCR beta chain. The sample originates from a study of T cell responses to AZD1222 COVID-19 vaccine. Only in-frame clones appear in the TCRdb table, and some are missing; sequencing was by immunoSEQ multiplex PCR. This table holds under 95,000 clones, over 75% found once. The germline V and J ends were trimmed by 6 bases and 4 bases, with 7 bases remaining between them. CDR3 length: 12 residues. This receptor was taken from an adult in good health. This chain connects TRBV12-3 or TRBV12-4 to TRBJ1-5, with a tentative D call TRBD1 (5 bases). Here the sequenced sample was peripheral blood, taken on day 0 of AZD1222 vaccination. CDR3 sequence: CASRGENQPQHF. The CDR3 bases are TGTGCCAGCAGGGGGGAAAATCAGCCCCAGCATTTT.